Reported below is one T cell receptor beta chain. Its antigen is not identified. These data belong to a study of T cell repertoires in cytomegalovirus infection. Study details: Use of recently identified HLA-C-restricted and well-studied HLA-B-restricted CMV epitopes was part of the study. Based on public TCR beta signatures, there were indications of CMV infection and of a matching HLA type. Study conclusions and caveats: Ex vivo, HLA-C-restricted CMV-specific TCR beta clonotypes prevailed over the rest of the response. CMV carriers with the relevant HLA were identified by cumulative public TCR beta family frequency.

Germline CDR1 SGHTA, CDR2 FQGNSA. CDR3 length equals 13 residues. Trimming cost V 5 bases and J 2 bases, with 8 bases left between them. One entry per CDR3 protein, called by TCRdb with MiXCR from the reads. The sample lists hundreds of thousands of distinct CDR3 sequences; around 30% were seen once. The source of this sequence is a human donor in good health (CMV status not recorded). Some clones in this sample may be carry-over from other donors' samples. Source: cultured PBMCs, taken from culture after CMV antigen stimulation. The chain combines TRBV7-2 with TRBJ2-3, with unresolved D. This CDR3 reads CASSPELTDTQYF. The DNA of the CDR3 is TGTGCCAGCAGCCCGGAGCTCACAGATACGCAGTATTTT.